The text below deals with one T cell receptor beta chain. Germline V gene lookup returns CDR1 SQVTM and CDR2 ANQGSEA. CDR3 size: 13 residues. V was cut by 4 bases and J by 1 base, with 10 bases left in between. The data were obtained in a study of cytomegalovirus exposure and HLA in healthy donors. TCRdb's copy holds only in-frame clones and misses some; the assay was immunoSEQ multiplex PCR. The sample includes some 220,000 clones, 90% to 95% of them seen just once. The sequencing input was PBMCs. The sequence was obtained from a woman aged 18-29 years in good health and CMV-seronegative. The chain is built from TRBV29-1 and TRBJ1-1, with D possibly being TRBD1 (5 bases). The CDR3 protein is CSVVLGQNTEAFF. The DNA for the CDR3 is TGCAGCGTTGTTTTGGGGCAGAACACTGAAGCTTTCTTT.